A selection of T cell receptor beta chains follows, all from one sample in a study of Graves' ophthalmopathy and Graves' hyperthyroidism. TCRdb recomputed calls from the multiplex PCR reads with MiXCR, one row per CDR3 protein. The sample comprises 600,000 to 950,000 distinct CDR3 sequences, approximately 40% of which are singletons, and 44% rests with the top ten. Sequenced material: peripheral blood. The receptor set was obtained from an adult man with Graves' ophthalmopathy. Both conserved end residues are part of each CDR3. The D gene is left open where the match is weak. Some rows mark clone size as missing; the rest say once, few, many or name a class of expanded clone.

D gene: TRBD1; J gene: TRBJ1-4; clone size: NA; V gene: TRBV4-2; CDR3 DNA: TGTGCCAGCAGTACCGGGACAGGGGAGGGAAAACTGTTTTTT; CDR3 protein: CASSTGTGEGKLFF
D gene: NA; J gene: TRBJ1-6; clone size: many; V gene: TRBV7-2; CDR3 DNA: TGTGCCAGCAGCTTAGAAGTACCCACCTATAATTCACCCCTCCACTTT; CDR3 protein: CASSLEVPTYNSPLHF
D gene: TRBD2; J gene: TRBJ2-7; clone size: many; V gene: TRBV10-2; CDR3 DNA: TGCGCCAGCAGTGGAAGAGCGGGAGTGACCTACGAGCAGTACTTC; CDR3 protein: CASSGRAGVTYEQYF
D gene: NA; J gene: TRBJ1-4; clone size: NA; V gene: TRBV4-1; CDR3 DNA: TGCGCCAGCAGCCAAGCCTCGGACGGTGAAAAACTGTTTTTT; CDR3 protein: CASSQASDGEKLFF
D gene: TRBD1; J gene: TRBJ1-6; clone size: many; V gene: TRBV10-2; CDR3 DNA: TGCGCCAGCGGGGACAGGGCTATTCATAATTCACCCCTCCACTTT; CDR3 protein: CASGDRAIHNSPLHF
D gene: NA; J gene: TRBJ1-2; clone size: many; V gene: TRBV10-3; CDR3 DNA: TGTGCCATCAGTGATAAAGGAGCTAACTATGGCTACACCTTC; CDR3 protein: CAISDKGANYGYTF
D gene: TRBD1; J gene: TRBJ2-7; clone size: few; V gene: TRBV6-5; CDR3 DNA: TGTGCCAGCAACGAGGGCGGGACAGGGTCCTACGAGCAGTACTTC; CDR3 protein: CASNEGGTGSYEQYF
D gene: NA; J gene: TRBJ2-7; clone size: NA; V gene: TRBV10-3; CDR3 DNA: TGTGCCAGCAGTTTACGGAGGGAAGTCCTTTACGAGCAGTACTTC; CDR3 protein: CASSLRREVLYEQYF
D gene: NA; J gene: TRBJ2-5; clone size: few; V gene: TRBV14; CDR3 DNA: TGTGCCAGCAGCCAAACCGGGACAAGGGAGACCCAGTACTTC; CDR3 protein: CASSQTGTRETQYF
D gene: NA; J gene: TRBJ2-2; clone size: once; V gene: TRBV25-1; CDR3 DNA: TGTGCTAGACAGTCCCTTGGCGGGGAGCTGTTTTTT; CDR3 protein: CARQSLGGELFF
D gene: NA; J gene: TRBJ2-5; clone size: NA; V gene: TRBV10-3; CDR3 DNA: TGTGCCATCGGCCAGGGGAAAGAGACCCAGTACTTC; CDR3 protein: CAIGQGKETQYF
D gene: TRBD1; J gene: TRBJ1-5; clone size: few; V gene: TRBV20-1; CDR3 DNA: TGCAGTGCTAGGGAGATCAGGGGGGCTCAGCCCCAGCATTTT; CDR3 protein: CSAREIRGAQPQHF
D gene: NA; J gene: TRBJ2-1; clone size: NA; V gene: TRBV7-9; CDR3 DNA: TGTGCCAGCAGCTTGGGCGGAAACTACAATGAGCAGTTCTTC; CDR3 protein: CASSLGGNYNEQFF
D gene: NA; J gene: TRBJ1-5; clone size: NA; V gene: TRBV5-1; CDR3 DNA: TGTGCCAGCACTATGACGGACTATAGCAATCAGCCCCAGCATTTT; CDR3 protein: CASTMTDYSNQPQHF
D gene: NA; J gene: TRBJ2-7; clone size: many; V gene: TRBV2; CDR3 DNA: TGTGCCAGCAGTTTACAGGGAGACGAGCAGTACTTC; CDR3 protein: CASSLQGDEQYF
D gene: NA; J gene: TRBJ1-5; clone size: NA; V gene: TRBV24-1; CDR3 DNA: TGTGCCTGGCCCGGCAATCAGCCCCAGCATTTT; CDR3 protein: CAWPGNQPQHF
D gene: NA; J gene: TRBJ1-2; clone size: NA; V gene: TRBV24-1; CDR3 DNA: TGTGCCACCAGTGTTGGGACGCCATCTCACTATGGCTACACCTTC; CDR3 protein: CATSVGTPSHYGYTF
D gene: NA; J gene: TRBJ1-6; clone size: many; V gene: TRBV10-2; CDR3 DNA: TGCGCCAGCAGTGGACAGTTAGCTTCGAGCTCCTATAATTCACCCCTCCACTTT; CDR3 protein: CASSGQLASSSYNSPLHF
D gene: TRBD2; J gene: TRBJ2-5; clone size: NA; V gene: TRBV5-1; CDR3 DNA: TGCGCCAGCAGCTTGTCGGGCGGGAGGGCGTTGGAGACCCAGTACTTC; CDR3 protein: CASSLSGGRALETQYF
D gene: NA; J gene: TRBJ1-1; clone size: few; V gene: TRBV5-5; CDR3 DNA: TGTGCCAGCAGCTTGGATCAGGGCGCTACTGAAGCTTTCTTT; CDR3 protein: CASSLDQGATEAFF
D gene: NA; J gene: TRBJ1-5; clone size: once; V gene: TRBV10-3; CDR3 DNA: TGTGCCAGCAGTTCAAGGGACAATCAGCCCCAGCATTTT; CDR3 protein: CASSSRDNQPQHF
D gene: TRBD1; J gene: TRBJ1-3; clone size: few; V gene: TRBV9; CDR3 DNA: TGTGCCAGCAGCGTAGATTTGACAGGGGACGGAAACACCATATATTTT; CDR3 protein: CASSVDLTGDGNTIYF
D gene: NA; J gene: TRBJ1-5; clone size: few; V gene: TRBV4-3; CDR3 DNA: TGTGCCAGCAGCCAAGCCCCTTGGCAGATAGAAACGAATCAGCCCCAGCATTTT; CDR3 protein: CASSQAPWQIETNQPQHF
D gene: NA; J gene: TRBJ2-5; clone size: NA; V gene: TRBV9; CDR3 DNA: TGTGCCAGCAGCGTATGGACAGAAGAGACCCAGTACTTC; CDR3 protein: CASSVWTEETQYF
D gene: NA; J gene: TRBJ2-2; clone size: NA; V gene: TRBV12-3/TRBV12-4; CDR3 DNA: TGTGCCAGCAGTTTGACGGAGACCGGGGAGCTGTTTTTT; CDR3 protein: CASSLTETGELFF
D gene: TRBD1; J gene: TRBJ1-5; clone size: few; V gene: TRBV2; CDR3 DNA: TGTGCCAGCAGGCGACAGGGGGCAGTCAATCAGCCCCAGCATTTT; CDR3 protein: CASRRQGAVNQPQHF
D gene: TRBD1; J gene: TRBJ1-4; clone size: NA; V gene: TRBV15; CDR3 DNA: TGTGCCACCAGAAGGACAGGGAGGGAAAAACTGTTTTTT; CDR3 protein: CATRRTGREKLFF